One TCR beta chain is described in this entry. The CDR3 loop spans 14 amino acids. The V gene lost 6 bases and the J gene lost 0 bases, with 12 bases spanning the gap. Germline V CDR1 and CDR2: SQVTM, ANQGSEA. Original analysis: Amplifying reference gene primers gave estimates of nucleated cell counts. Sequencing was performed with immunoSEQ multiplex PCR; in TCRdb, only in-frame clones are kept and a portion is missing. Clone size and the V and J calls come from that table; the DNA yielded D and trimming. The sample consists of 150,000 to 200,000 clones, over 75% of them appearing once. This sample is drawn from a study of blood T cell repertoires in COVID-19. As for the study in general: The United States, Italy and Spain were the sources of the acute and convalescent COVID-19 samples. The analysed material was cDNA or gDNA that came from T cells, B-cell-depleted T cells, or PBMCs.

Sequenced material: peripheral blood. The clonotype was recovered from a human donor in a cohort sampled during active COVID-19. The V and J genes are TRBV29-1 and TRBJ1-3; D call uncertain. CDR3 nucleotides: TGCAGCGTAAATCTTCCGAGCTCTGGAAACACCATATATTTT. Residues: CSVNLPSSGNTIYF.